This TCR beta chain was sequenced during a study of blood T cell repertoires in COVID-19 (dated by TCRdb to about 2020). Broadly, across the study: Samples covering the acute and convalescent phases of COVID-19 were provided by collaborators in the United States, Italy and Spain. The material from the prospective study consisted of cDNA or gDNA derived from T cells, B-cell-depleted T cells, or PBMCs. Deeply sampled blood TCRbeta repertoires from subjects exposed to, actively infected with, or recovered from COVID-19 were included in the dataset. A freely available public database, intended as a resource for researchers studying the immune response to SARS-CoV-2, is where the repertoires were released. Samples were obtained from the ongoing ImmuneRACE study (first 160 participants) and from 950 to 1,500 subjects provided by 6 global collaborators. A de-identified subject ID, COVID-19 status, age in years and sex were almost always included in the sample metadata. Where available, HLA class I and class II types were taken from metadata supplied by the sample provider and were not determined by assay-based typing. Overall results and qualifications from the work: The amount of clinical and demographic metadata varied by source and participant and was provided uncurated.

At one collaborating source in Seattle, patients were enrolled during active infection and were followed longitudinally through the course of disease. Each collaborating institution followed its own protocols to collect whole blood in K2EDTA tubes. For TCRbeta analysis, collaborators shipped samples in one of three forms: frozen whole blood, isolated PBMCs, or DNA extracted from either of those sample types. The V end loses 1 base and the J end loses 5 bases, and a stretch of 15 bases separates them. The CDR3 goes from the cysteine to the phenylalanine over 15 residues. The CDR3 DNA has 45 bases and is translated from base 1. Based on the germline V gene (reference sequence), the CDR1 and CDR2 sequences are SGHNT and YYREEE. The sample holds one count of this clone. No antigen is known for it. No base qualities exist here, and no much larger clone lies one base off it. TCRbeta CDR3 regions were amplified from genomic DNA using the immunoSEQ Assay, a bias-controlled multiplex PCR. The authors' analysis ran thus. The number of nucleated cells in each sample was estimated from the amplification of reference gene primers within the assay. To quantify the absolute abundance of each unique TCRbeta CDR3 rearrangement, sequence reads were collapsed and filtered. For each sample, productive Simpson clonality was calculated as the square root of Simpson's diversity index over productive rearrangements. TCRdb took over this immuneACCESS table, retaining in-frame rearrangements with V and J assigned. Such tables are incomplete; in checked studies, under half of the missing clones stem from an unresolved V gene, and the remainder is unexplained. The V and J calls and clone size are taken from that table; D and trimming were inferred from the DNA. The sample table shows just under 350,000 clones, and 80% to 90% are seen once. The ten largest clonotypes hold about 6% of the sample.

Recombination connected TRBV5-4 to TRBJ1-2; the D gene remains uncertain. The receptor comes from a woman aged 45-59 years with COVID-19, enrolled during active disease. The sample was peripheral blood. CDR3 loop: CASSLLFEKTYGYTF. The base sequence is TGTGCCAGCAGCTTGTTGTTCGAGAAAACGTATGGCTACACCTTC.